This T cell receptor beta chain stems from a study of blood T cell repertoires in COVID-19. Study background: Both acute and convalescent COVID-19 samples were obtained from the United States, Italy and Spain. PBMCs, B-cell-depleted T cells, or T cells were the source of the cDNA or gDNA that made up the material.

Per the original data handling: Estimation of nucleated cell counts was performed using reference gene primer amplification. Clones were read by immunoSEQ multiplex PCR, and TCRdb kept only the in-frame ones, dropping some. D and trimming were read from the DNA, whereas the V and J calls and clone size are those reported in that table. The sample holds 120,000 to 150,000 clones, approximately 86% seen once. Germline V gives CDR1 PRHDT, CDR2 FYEKMQ (reference sequence). CDR3 length: 14 residues. V shed 4 bases and J shed 6 bases, with 13 bases lying between them. This clonotype was obtained from a human donor in a cohort sampled during active COVID-19. The chain has TRBV13 and TRBJ2-1; perhaps D is TRBD1 or TRBD2 (5 bases each). Sequencing was carried out using peripheral blood. The CDR3 coding sequence is TGTGCCAGCAGCTCAGGGCCCAGCGGCAATGAGCAGTTCTTC. It specifies CASSSGPSGNEQFF.